The rows below give T cell receptor beta chains drawn from one sample of a study of cytomegalovirus exposure and HLA in healthy donors. The protocol was immunoSEQ multiplex PCR, while the TCRdb copy is restricted to in-frame clones and leaves out a portion. The table records approximately 110,000 clones, approximately 76% of them present only once. The sample comprised PBMCs. The receptor source for this set is a man aged 40-49 years in good health and CMV-seronegative. Each CDR3 is given with its conserved first and last residue. Each record gives: V gene, clone size, D gene, J gene, CDR3 DNA, CDR3 protein. D genes are given only for firm matches. For some rows the clone size is stated as once, few or many, or as a class when expanded; others skip it.

V: TRBV6-5
size: .
D: .
J: TRBJ2-7
DNA: TGTGCCAGCAGTTACGCGGCTTTCTCCTACGAGCAGTACTTC
CDR3: CASSYAAFSYEQYF

V: TRBV4-3
size: few
D: .
J: TRBJ1-2
DNA: TGCGCCAGCAGCCAAGATGCGGGGGAGGGGCGAGGCTACACCTTC
CDR3: CASSQDAGEGRGYTF

V: TRBV6-6
size: once
D: TRBD2
J: TRBJ2-5
DNA: TGTGCCAGCAGGGCCAGCGGGGGCCAAGAGACCCAGTACTTC
CDR3: CASRASGGQETQYF

V: TRBV7-3
size: .
D: TRBD1
J: TRBJ2-7
DNA: TGTGCCAGCAGCTTAGCAGGGGGTACCTACGAGCAGTACTTC
CDR3: CASSLAGGTYEQYF

V: TRBV5-1
size: .
D: TRBD1
J: TRBJ1-1
DNA: TGCGCCAGCAGCTTACAGGGGTCCTCTGGAGGCGGGCAAGCTTTCTTT
CDR3: CASSLQGSSGGGQAFF

V: TRBV9
size: few
D: TRBD1
J: TRBJ2-7
DNA: TGTGCCAGCAGCGAGACAGGGGGCAACTCCTACGAGCAGTACTTC
CDR3: CASSETGGNSYEQYF

V: TRBV7-8
size: .
D: .
J: TRBJ1-5
DNA: TGTGCCAGCAGCCCCCTTAGGGGGGGCGGCAATCAGCCCCAGCATTTT
CDR3: CASSPLRGGGNQPQHF

V: TRBV29-1
size: .
D: TRBD1
J: TRBJ2-3
DNA: TGCAGCGTTCTACCGGGACAGGGATCAGATACGCAGTATTTT
CDR3: CSVLPGQGSDTQYF

V: TRBV7-9
size: .
D: .
J: TRBJ2-3
DNA: TGTTCCAGCAGCTTCTCAGGGGCATCAGATACGCAGTATTTT
CDR3: CSSSFSGASDTQYF

V: TRBV19
size: .
D: .
J: TRBJ2-7
DNA: TGTGCCACTTCTCTTGCGGCTACCTACGAGCAGTACTTC
CDR3: CATSLAATYEQYF

V: TRBV7-9
size: .
D: .
J: TRBJ1-2
DNA: TGTGCCAGCAGCTCCGCAGGGGAAGCGAATGGCTACACCTTC
CDR3: CASSSAGEANGYTF

V: TRBV7-6
size: .
D: TRBD2
J: TRBJ2-3
DNA: TGTGCCAGCAGTCCAAGTTGGCCAGCGGGGGGGGGAGATACGCAGTATTTT
CDR3: CASSPSWPAGGGDTQYF

V: TRBV28
size: .
D: TRBD1
J: TRBJ1-1
DNA: TGTGCCAGCAGTTTATTCCGTTTGGGGACAGGGTTCGAAGCTTTCTTT
CDR3: CASSLFRLGTGFEAFF

V: TRBV10-3
size: .
D: .
J: TRBJ1-1
DNA: TGTGCCATCAGTGAGTCCGGGTACCTAGAGGCTTTCTTT
CDR3: CAISESGYLEAFF

V: TRBV2
size: once
D: .
J: TRBJ2-5
DNA: TGTGCCAGCAGTGAAAATCTTATGGAGACCCAGTACTTC
CDR3: CASSENLMETQYF

V: TRBV7-9
size: .
D: .
J: TRBJ2-5
DNA: TGTGCCAGCAGCCCAAGACAGTATCTACCCCAAGAGACCCAGTACTTC
CDR3: CASSPRQYLPQETQYF

V: TRBV7-2
size: .
D: .
J: TRBJ2-7
DNA: TGTGCCAGCAGCTTGACTACGGGTCTCTACGAGCAGTACTTC
CDR3: CASSLTTGLYEQYF

V: TRBV13
size: .
D: .
J: TRBJ2-1
DNA: TGTGCCAGCAGCTACTCGACAGTCCACAATGAGCAGTTCTTC
CDR3: CASSYSTVHNEQFF

V: TRBV5-1
size: .
D: .
J: TRBJ2-1
DNA: TGCGCCAGCAGCTTCCCAGGTCGAAATGAGCAGTTCTTC
CDR3: CASSFPGRNEQFF

V: TRBV7-9
size: few
D: TRBD1
J: TRBJ2-1
DNA: TGTGCCAGCAGCAGTGGACAGGCCATCTCCTACAATGAGCAGTTCTTC
CDR3: CASSSGQAISYNEQFF

V: TRBV9
size: .
D: .
J: TRBJ2-3
DNA: TGTGCCAGCAACCGGGACATTAGCACAGATACGCAGTATTTT
CDR3: CASNRDISTDTQYF

V: TRBV6-1
size: .
D: .
J: TRBJ1-5
DNA: TGTGCCAGCAGTGAAAGGGGCGAGGTAGGCAATCAGCCCCAGCATTTT
CDR3: CASSERGEVGNQPQHF

V: TRBV7-2
size: .
D: .
J: TRBJ2-3
DNA: TGTGCCAGCAGCCCACCAAAAACGGGGGGCGTAGATACGCAGTATTTT
CDR3: CASSPPKTGGVDTQYF

V: TRBV10-3
size: once
D: TRBD1
J: TRBJ2-7
DNA: TGTGCCACGACAGGGGCGGGCGAGCAGTACTTC
CDR3: CATTGAGEQYF

V: TRBV4-1
size: .
D: .
J: TRBJ2-7
DNA: TGCGCCAGCAGCCGGTTTGTAGGGAGCTCCTACGAGCAGTACTTC
CDR3: CASSRFVGSSYEQYF

V: TRBV5-1
size: .
D: .
J: TRBJ2-5
DNA: TGCGCCAGCCGGCGAGAGAGACTACTACAAGAGACCCAGTACTTC
CDR3: CASRRERLLQETQYF

V: TRBV30
size: .
D: .
J: TRBJ2-7
DNA: TGTGCCGGGGCCGGACACCTCTACGAGCAGTACTTC
CDR3: CAGAGHLYEQYF

V: TRBV4-3
size: few
D: .
J: TRBJ2-2
DNA: TGCGCCAGCAGCCCCAACGGGGGGCGTGGCGGGGAGCTGTTTTTT
CDR3: CASSPNGGRGGELFF

V: TRBV7-8
size: .
D: .
J: TRBJ1-1
DNA: TGTGCCAGCAGCCCCACGGAGGTTAACACTGAAGCTTTCTTT
CDR3: CASSPTEVNTEAFF